This T cell receptor beta chain was retrieved from a study of graft-versus-host responses after intestinal transplantation. Study-wide points: GvH clones were found in recipient marrow; some appeared first in ileum or blood. An association linked early post-transplant HvG declines with peak circulating GvH clone levels. Individuals carrying graft-donor T cell macrochimerism showed high graft-versus-host to host-versus-graft clonal ratios in allografts.

Measured with immunoSEQ multiplex PCR; TCRdb has only the in-frame clones, and not every one. The data hold about 120,000 clones, with 90% observed a single time. With regard to this clone: The antigen is unknown.

The sequence derives from a human donor who received an intestinal transplant. The input for sequencing was unstimulated CD4+ T cells sorted from spleen or lymph node cells, taken before intestinal transplant.

CDR3 amino acids: CAISDPEGSTQYF. The CDR3 DNA reads TGTGCCATCAGTGACCCCGAGGGAAGTACGCAGTATTTT. This chain joins TRBV10-3 and TRBJ2-3; a possible D gene is TRBD2 (5 bases). V dropped 3 bases and J dropped 8 bases, with 12 bases sitting between them. Germline loops: CDR1 ENHRY, CDR2 SYGVKD. The CDR3 is 13 residues long.